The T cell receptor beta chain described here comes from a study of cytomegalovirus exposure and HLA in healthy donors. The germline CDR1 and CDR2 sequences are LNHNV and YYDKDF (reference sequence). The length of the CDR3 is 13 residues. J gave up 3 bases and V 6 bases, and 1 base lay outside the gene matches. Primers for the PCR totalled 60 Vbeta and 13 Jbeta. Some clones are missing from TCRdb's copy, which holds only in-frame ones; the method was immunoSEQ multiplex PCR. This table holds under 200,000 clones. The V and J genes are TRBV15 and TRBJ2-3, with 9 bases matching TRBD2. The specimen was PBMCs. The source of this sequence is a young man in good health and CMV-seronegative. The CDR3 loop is CATSSGGTDTQYF. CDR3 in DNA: TGTGCCACCAGTAGCGGGGGTACAGATACGCAGTATTTT. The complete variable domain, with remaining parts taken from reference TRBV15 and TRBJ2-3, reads DAMVIQNPRYQVTQFGKPVTLSCSQTLNHNVMYWYQQKSSQAPKLLFHYYDKDFNNEADTPDNFQSRRPNTSFCFLDIRSPGLGDTAMYLCATSSGGTDTQYFGPGTRLTVL.